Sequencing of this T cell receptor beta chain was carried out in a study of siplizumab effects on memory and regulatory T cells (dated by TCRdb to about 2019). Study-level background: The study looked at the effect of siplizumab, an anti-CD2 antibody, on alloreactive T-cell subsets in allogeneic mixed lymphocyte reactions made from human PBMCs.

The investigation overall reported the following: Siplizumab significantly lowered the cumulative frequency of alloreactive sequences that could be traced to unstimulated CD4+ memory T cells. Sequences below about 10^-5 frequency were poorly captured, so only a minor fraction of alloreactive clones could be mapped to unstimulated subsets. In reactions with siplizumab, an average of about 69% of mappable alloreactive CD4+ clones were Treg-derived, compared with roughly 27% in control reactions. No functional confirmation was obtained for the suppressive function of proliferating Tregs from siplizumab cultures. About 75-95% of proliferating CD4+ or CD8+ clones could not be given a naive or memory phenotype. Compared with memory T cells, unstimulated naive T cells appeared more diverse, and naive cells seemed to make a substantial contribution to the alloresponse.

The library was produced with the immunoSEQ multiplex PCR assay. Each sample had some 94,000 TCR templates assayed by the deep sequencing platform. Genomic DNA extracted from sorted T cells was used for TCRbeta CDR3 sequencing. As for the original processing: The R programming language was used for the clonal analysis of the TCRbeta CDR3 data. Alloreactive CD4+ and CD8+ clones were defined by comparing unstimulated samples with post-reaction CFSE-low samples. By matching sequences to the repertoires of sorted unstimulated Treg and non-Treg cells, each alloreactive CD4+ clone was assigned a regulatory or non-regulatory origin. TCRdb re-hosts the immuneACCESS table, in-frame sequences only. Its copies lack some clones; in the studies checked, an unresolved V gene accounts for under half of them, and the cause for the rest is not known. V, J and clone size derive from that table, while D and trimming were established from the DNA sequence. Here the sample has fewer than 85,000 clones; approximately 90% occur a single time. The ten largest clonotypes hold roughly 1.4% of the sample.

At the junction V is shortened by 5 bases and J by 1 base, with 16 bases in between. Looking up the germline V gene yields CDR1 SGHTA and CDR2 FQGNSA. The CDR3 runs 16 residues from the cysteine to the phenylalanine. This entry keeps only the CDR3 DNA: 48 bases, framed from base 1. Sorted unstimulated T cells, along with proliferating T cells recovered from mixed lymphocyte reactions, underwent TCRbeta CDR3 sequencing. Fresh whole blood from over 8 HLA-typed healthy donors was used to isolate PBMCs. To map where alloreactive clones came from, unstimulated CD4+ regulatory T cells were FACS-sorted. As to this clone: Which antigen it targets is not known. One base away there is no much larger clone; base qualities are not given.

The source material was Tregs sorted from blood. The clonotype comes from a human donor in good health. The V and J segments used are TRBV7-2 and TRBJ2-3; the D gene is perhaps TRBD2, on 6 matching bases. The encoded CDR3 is CASSPDFGGRTDTQYF. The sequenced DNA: TGTGCCAGCAGCCCCGACTTCGGGGGACGCACAGATACGCAGTATTTT.